This entry describes one T cell receptor beta chain. The CDR3 spans 14 residues. Germline V gene data show CDR1 as LNHDA and CDR2 as SQIVND (reference sequence). V dropped 6 bases and J dropped 3 bases, with 14 bases sitting between them. Vbeta (60) and Jbeta (13) primers were used in the PCR. TCRdb's copy holds only in-frame clones and misses some; the assay was immunoSEQ multiplex PCR. This repertoire includes some 200,000 clones. The data belong to a study of cytomegalovirus exposure and HLA in healthy donors. The chain recombines TRBV19 with TRBJ1-2, with a possible D match to TRBD1 (5 bases). This sequence originates from a woman aged 18-35 years in good health and CMV-seropositive. Input material: PBMCs. CDR3 loop: CASRTTGGDYGYTF. CDR3 bases: TGTGCCAGTAGGACCACGGGGGGTGACTATGGCTACACCTTC. The full variable domain, its missing parts supplied by reference TRBV19 and TRBJ1-2, is DGGITQSPKYLFRKEGQNVTLSCEQNLNHDAMYWYRQDPGQGLRLIYYSQIVNDFQKGDIAEGYSVSREKKESFPLTVTSAQKNPTAFYLCASRTTGGDYGYTFGSGTRLTVV.